The entry that follows covers one TCR beta chain sequence. As yet, its antigen is unknown. The CDR3 length is 13 residues. V lost 1 base, J lost 1 base, and 4 bases lay in between. CDR1 and CDR2 from the germline V gene are LGHDT and YNNKEL (reference sequence). TCRdb's copy holds only in-frame clones and misses some; the assay was immunoSEQ multiplex PCR. The data contain 130,000 to 150,000 clones, 75% to 95% of them seen just once; the ten biggest clones take up about 3%. This record belongs to a study of T cell responses to AZD1222 COVID-19 vaccine. Whole-study results and caveats: All repertoire sampling was performed exclusively after the peak T cell response. The sample set comprised mostly white British donors with more females, and clonal diversity was possibly underestimated. Mapped onto spike, vaccine-associated CD4 TCRs spanned it and were dominant at 160-218 and 743-854. Elevations in Spike-specific TCR breadth and depth followed administration of two AZD1222 doses.

The sample was peripheral blood, taken on day 0 of MenACWY control vaccination. This chain joins TRBV3-1 (or the pseudogene TRBV3-2) and TRBJ1-1; D remains ambiguous. The receptor was isolated from an adult in good health. The CDR3: CASSQAGNTEAFF. For the CDR3, the DNA is TGTGCCAGCAGCCAAGCGGGGAACACTGAAGCTTTCTTT.